This T cell receptor beta chain stems from a study of T cells in Graves' hyperthyroidism and ophthalmopathy. These patients, aged 18 to 65, had recently diagnosed hyperthyroidism lasting under 2 months. Patients were excluded for uncontrolled infection, other autoimmune disease, pregnancy or lactation. With respect to this clonotype: A junction boundary mismatches the germline segment, possibly from a read error.

TCR beta CDR3 regions were amplified from RNA transcripts. The HTBI primer set drove a first-round RT-PCR of the TCR CDR3. TCRdb re-called the multiplex PCR reads through MiXCR, storing one row per CDR3 protein. The table lists approximately 530,000 distinct CDR3 sequences, around 17% of them singletons. The sample was blood. The receptor was derived from a woman between 18 and 29 years old with Graves' hyperthyroidism.

Here the CDR3 reads CASGQVYRGRNQPQHF. CDR3 in DNA: TGCGCCAGCGGCCAAGTTTACAGGGGGCGGAATCAGCCCCAGCATTTT. The chain combines TRBV4-1 with TRBJ1-5, with 9 bases fitting TRBD1. The germline V gene encodes CDR1 MGHRA and CDR2 YSYEKL. The CDR3 spans 16 residues.